A selection of T cell receptor beta chains follows, all from one sample in a study of cytomegalovirus exposure and HLA in healthy donors. Using immunoSEQ multiplex PCR, the repertoire was profiled, and TCRdb retains in-frame clones only, with some absent. This sample contains some 150,000 clones. The sequencing input was PBMCs. The receptors were gathered from a man in his forties in good health and CMV-seronegative. CDR3s include the opening cysteine and the closing phenylalanine or tryptophan. Fields, in order: V gene, D gene, CDR3 protein. A D gene is named only where the DNA matches it firmly.

TRBV27 | NA | CASMPGVHYNSPLHF
TRBV11-2 | NA | CASSFTGGYTTEAFF
TRBV29-1 | NA | CSVEPSGGPYEQYF
TRBV14 | TRBD2 | CASSQVRAGPTDTQYF
TRBV6-4 | NA | CASSDSTGTGANVLTF
TRBV7-3 | TRBD2 | CASSEAGGWNTGELFF
TRBV21-1 | NA | CASSRQGKAYEQYF
TRBV27 | NA | CASGAVYNSPLHF
TRBV4-1 | TRBD1 | CASSFRDRGYDEQYF
TRBV5-6 | NA | CASSLSTVRWQYF
TRBV6-5 | TRBD2 | CATGGNEDGPDTQYF